This T cell receptor beta chain was retrieved from a study of graft-versus-host responses after intestinal transplantation. Study-level information: Transplants were multivisceral, liver-intestinal, or isolated intestinal. Tacrolimus plus steroids were given to all recipients for about 3 years, preceded by anti-thymocyte globulin induction. Study findings and constraints: Early HvG declines after transplant were associated with peak circulating GvH clone levels. Some GvH clones were seen earlier in gut or blood, suggesting intestinal origin.

Clones were sequenced by immunoSEQ multiplex PCR, and TCRdb holds only the in-frame ones, with some missing. The data show 12,000 to 15,000 clones, with around 69% seen just once and roughly 7.2% held by the top ten. This CDR3 is 17 amino acids long. Germline CDR1 and CDR2: LGHNA and YNFKEQ. Germline trimming cut 0 bases from V and 3 bases from J; bases unmatched to any gene: 5. Lymphocytes (intraepithelial and lamina propria) were released by processing the graft tissue. This clone has a handful of counts. Antigen: not known. This chain joins TRBV4-2 and TRBJ2-3, with 11 nucleotides matching TRBD2. Sequenced material: ileum tissue, taken 16 days after intestinal transplant. The origin of this receptor is a human patient who received an intestinal transplant, so some T cells may come from the graft donor. CDR3 DNA: TGTGCCAGCAGCCAAGATGGAGCTAGCGGGAGGACAGATACGCAGTATTTT. It is translated as CASSQDGASGRTDTQYF.